The 23 T cell receptor beta chains presented below share a single source sample, sequenced in a study of cytotoxic CD8 clonotypes in ibrutinib-treated CLL. TCRdb keeps only in-frame clones here, not all; method: immunoSEQ multiplex PCR. Of approximately 350,000 clones listed, roughly 67% are singletons. The sequenced sample was PBMCs, obtained after 36 months of ibrutinib treatment. These receptors came from a human donor with chronic lymphocytic leukemia.

The J gene is TRBJ2-7, the V gene TRBV5-6; 8 bases fit TRBD1. The CDR3 totals 15 residues. Germline CDR1 and CDR2: SGHDT and YYEEEE. With 4 bases clipped from V and 0 bases from J, the junction kept 6 bases outside the gene matches. The chain's CDR3 is CASSIPGTGSYEQYF. In DNA form, the CDR3 reads TGTGCCAGCAGCATCCCCGGGACAGGCTCCTACGAGCAGTACTTC.

This clone was observed a single time. The rearrangement uses TRBV6-4 and TRBJ2-6; D is unresolved. The CDR3 runs to 13 residues. Germline V CDR1 and CDR2: MRHNA, SNTAGT. The V end was cut by 6 bases, the J end by 0 bases, with 3 bases between. CDR3 nucleotide sequence: TGTGCCAGCAGGGGCTCTGGGGCCAACGTCCTGACTTTC. The encoded protein is CASRGSGANVLTF.

This chain links TRBV28 with TRBJ2-5, with 15 nucleotides matching TRBD2. V was clipped by 5 bases and J by 6 bases; unmatched bases: 1. CDR1 and CDR2 from the germline V gene are MDHEN and SYDVKM. CDR3 length equals 14 residues. For the CDR3, the DNA is TGTGCCAGCAGTGGACTAGCGGGAGGGAAGACCCAGTACTTC. Translating it yields CASSGLAGGKTQYF.

The CDR3 here is CASSATSPYNEQFF. DNA for the CDR3: TGTGCCAGCAGCGCGACTAGCCCCTACAATGAGCAGTTCTTC. The chain couples TRBV9 to TRBJ2-1; TRBD2 matches at 7 bases. The V segment lost 3 bases and the J segment 2 bases; nucleotides outside the gene matches: 2. The CDR3 totals 14 residues. Germline V CDR1 and CDR2: SGDLS, YYNGEE.

The chain employs TRBV2 and TRBJ2-7; 9 nucleotides line up with TRBD2. The junction had 5 bases not matched to a gene; V was cut back by 5 bases and J by 3 bases. The germline gives CDR1 SNHLY, CDR2 FYNNEI. The CDR3 spans 14 residues. The CDR3 bases are TGTGCCAGCAGTCGGACTAGCGAGGTCTACGAGCAGTACTTC. Encoded protein: CASSRTSEVYEQYF.

The rearrangement uses TRBV2 and TRBJ2-3; 9 bases agree with TRBD2. The germline gives CDR1 SNHLY, CDR2 FYNNEI. The CDR3 runs 12 residues. V shed 9 bases and J 4 bases; nucleotides not matched to a gene: 2. In DNA form, the CDR3 reads TGTGCCAGGGGGACTAGCTCAGATACGCAGTATTTT. It codes for CARGTSSDTQYF.

A single count supports this clone. The chain recombines TRBV15 with TRBJ2-7; 10 bases fit TRBD1. The CDR3 runs 14 residues. Trimming cost V 5 bases and J 2 bases; bases outside gene matches: 3. Germline V gene lookup returns CDR1 LNHNV and CDR2 YYDKDF (reference sequence). The CDR3 coding sequence is TGTGCCACCAGCGGGGGACAGGGGCCCTACGAGCAGTACTTC. Translation: CATSGGQGPYEQYF.

The rearrangement joins TRBV5-1 to TRBJ1-1, with TRBD1 identical over 7 bases. After removal of 4 bases from V and 4 bases from J, the junction contained 7 bases not matched to a gene. This CDR3 is 14 amino acids long. Germline V gene data show CDR1 as SGHRS and CDR2 as YFSETQ. DNA for the CDR3: TGCGCCAGCAGCGGAAACAGGGGTGGCACTGAAGCTTTCTTT. Translated, it gives CASSGNRGGTEAFF.

This rearrangement joins TRBV18 to TRBJ2-7, with D perhaps TRBD2 (6 bases). The CDR3 totals 14 residues. Deletions cut 3 bases from V and 0 bases from J, with 9 bases between. Per germline, CDR1 KGHSH and CDR2 LQKENI. CDR3: CASSPSGVSYEQYF. The CDR3 DNA reads as TGTGCCAGCTCACCGTCGGGGGTCTCCTACGAGCAGTACTTC.

This clone was picked up a small number of times. V and J are TRBV10-3 and TRBJ2-1; D is uncertain. The germline V and J ends were trimmed by 3 bases and 6 bases, with 3 bases remaining between them. This CDR3 spans 11 amino acids. The V gene's germline CDR1 is ENHRY and CDR2 SYGVKD. CDR3: CAISDSNEQFF. Written as DNA, the CDR3 is TGTGCCATCAGTGACTCCAATGAGCAGTTCTTC.

This clone was picked up a small number of times. V and J are TRBV4-1 and TRBJ2-1; 9 nucleotides agree with TRBD2. Looked up from germline, CDR1 is MGHRA and CDR2 is YSYEKL. This CDR3 has 17 amino acids. With 3 bases clipped from V and 5 bases from J, the junction kept 11 bases outside the gene matches. The CDR3 nucleotides read TGCGCCAGCAGCCAGACGATCGTAAGCGGGGGGAACAATGAGCAGTTCTTC. Its translation is CASSQTIVSGGNNEQFF.

The chain carries TRBV12-5 and TRBJ2-7; 10 nucleotides agree with TRBD2. The CDR3 loop spans 17 amino acids. Per the germline V gene, CDR1 is LGHNT and CDR2 is FRNRAP. V gave up 0 bases and J gave up 2 bases; unmatched junction bases: 7. CDR3 sequence (DNA): TGTGCTAGTGGTTTGGTACGAGCGAGCGGGGGGGCCTACGAGCAGTACTTC. It encodes CASGLVRASGGAYEQYF.

The V and J genes are TRBV10-2 and TRBJ1-1, with D uncertain. The V and J ends lost 0 bases and 2 bases respectively, with 7 bases between them. This CDR3 has 14 amino acids. The germline gives CDR1 WSHSY, CDR2 SAAADI. The CDR3 nucleotides are TGCGCCAGCAGTGAGTCGAGGTCCAACACTGAAGCTTTCTTT. Protein product: CASSESRSNTEAFF.

J is TRBJ2-7 and V is TRBV7-2, with 8 bases fitting TRBD1. The CDR3 totals 14 residues. After removal of 5 bases from V and 5 bases from J, the junction contained 8 bases not matched to a gene. The V gene's germline CDR1 is SGHTA and CDR2 FQGNSA. For the CDR3, the DNA is TGTGCCAGCAGCCGCCAGGGGGCCGGAGACGAGCAGTACTTC. As protein: CASSRQGAGDEQYF.

CDR3 in DNA: TGTGCCAGCACGACTAGCGGGAGTAAGAGGGGTGAGCAGTTCTTC. It yields the protein CASTTSGSKRGEQFF. The chain recombines TRBV2 with TRBJ2-1; 12 nucleotides align to TRBD2. V was clipped by 7 bases and J by 9 bases; unmatched bases: 10. Germline V gives CDR1 SNHLY, CDR2 FYNNEI. This CDR3 spans 15 amino acids.

The chain joins TRBV7-2 to TRBJ2-5; 7 nucleotides agree with TRBD2. Losses at the gene ends were 4 bases for V and 5 bases for J; bases not matched to a gene: 16. CDR3 length: 17 residues. Germline V gene lookup returns CDR1 SGHTA and CDR2 FQGNSA. Here the CDR3 DNA reads TGTGCCAGCAGCTCTCTCAGCGGGGCCAACCCCGGGGAGACCCAGTACTTC. It yields the protein CASSSLSGANPGETQYF.

This chain connects TRBV4-3 to TRBJ2-2; D remains ambiguous. The CDR3 loop spans 16 amino acids. CDR1 and CDR2 (germline): LGHNA, YSLEER. Trimming took 0 bases from V and 4 from J, leaving 12 bases between them. The CDR3 region is CASSQDLWPTTGELFF. The CDR3 coding sequence is TGCGCCAGCAGCCAAGATCTCTGGCCGACCACCGGGGAGCTGTTTTTT.

The V gene is TRBV28, the J gene TRBJ1-1; a possible D gene is TRBD1 (5 bases). This CDR3 comprises 11 residues. CDR1 MDHEN and CDR2 SYDVKM come from the germline V gene. Trimming took off 6 bases at V and 8 bases at J, with 10 bases between the two ends. CDR3 DNA: TGTGCCAGCAGGGACTGGACAGAAGCTTTCTTT. Translation: CASRDWTEAFF.

CDR3 loop: CASSLGTLVSPTYEQYF. DNA of the CDR3: TGTGCCAGCAGCTTAGGGACACTAGTTTCCCCCACCTACGAGCAGTACTTC. The chain links TRBV7-8 to TRBJ2-7; the D gene could be TRBD1 or TRBD2 (5 bases each). V was clipped by 1 base and J by 2 bases, with 18 bases between them. Germline CDR1 SGHVS, CDR2 FQNEAQ. The CDR3 has 17 residues.

This chain links TRBV27 with TRBJ2-2; 9 bases match TRBD1. Per germline, CDR1 MNHEY and CDR2 SMNVEV (reference sequence). CDR3 length equals 18 residues. J lost 0 bases, V lost 7 bases, and 12 bases had no gene match. CDR3 sequence (DNA): TGTGCCAGCAAAATTCTCGGACAGGGGATAGCGAACACCGGGGAGCTGTTTTTT. Its protein product is CASKILGQGIANTGELFF.

This clone was seen only once. The chain employs TRBV28 and TRBJ1-1; perhaps TRBD1 as D (6 bases). V lost 5 bases to trimming and J lost 4 bases, with 11 bases between them. This CDR3 is 13 amino acids long. The germline CDR1 and CDR2 sequences are MDHEN and SYDVKM. The CDR3 nucleotides read TGTGCCAGCAGTCGGGGGCGTCGCACTGAAGCTTTCTTT. This encodes CASSRGRRTEAFF. Variable domain in full (rest from reference TRBV28 and TRBJ1-1): DVKVTQSSRYLVKRTGEKVFLECVQDMDHENMFWYRQDPGLGLRLIYFSYDVKMKEKGDIPEGYSVSREKKERFSLILESASTNQTSMYLCASSRGRRTEAFFGQGTRLTVV.

V usage is TRBV27 and J usage is TRBJ1-2; 7 bases fit TRBD1. This CDR3 is 14 amino acids long. Germline-derived CDR1 and CDR2 are MNHEY and SMNVEV (reference sequence). V was clipped by 6 bases and J by 1 base; unmatched bases: 5. CDR3 amino acids: CASRETGRNYGYTF. CDR3 DNA sequence: TGTGCCAGCAGGGAGACAGGGCGTAACTATGGCTACACCTTC.

The chain combines TRBV18 with TRBJ1-3, with a tentative D call TRBD1 (5 bases). The V and J ends lost 3 bases and 1 base respectively, with 13 bases between them. The CDR3 consists of 16 residues. CDR1 and CDR2 (germline): KGHSH, LQKENI. The CDR3 coding sequence is TGTGCCAGCTCACCTGGTGGGGGAATATCTGGAAACACCATATATTTT. This encodes CASSPGGGISGNTIYF.